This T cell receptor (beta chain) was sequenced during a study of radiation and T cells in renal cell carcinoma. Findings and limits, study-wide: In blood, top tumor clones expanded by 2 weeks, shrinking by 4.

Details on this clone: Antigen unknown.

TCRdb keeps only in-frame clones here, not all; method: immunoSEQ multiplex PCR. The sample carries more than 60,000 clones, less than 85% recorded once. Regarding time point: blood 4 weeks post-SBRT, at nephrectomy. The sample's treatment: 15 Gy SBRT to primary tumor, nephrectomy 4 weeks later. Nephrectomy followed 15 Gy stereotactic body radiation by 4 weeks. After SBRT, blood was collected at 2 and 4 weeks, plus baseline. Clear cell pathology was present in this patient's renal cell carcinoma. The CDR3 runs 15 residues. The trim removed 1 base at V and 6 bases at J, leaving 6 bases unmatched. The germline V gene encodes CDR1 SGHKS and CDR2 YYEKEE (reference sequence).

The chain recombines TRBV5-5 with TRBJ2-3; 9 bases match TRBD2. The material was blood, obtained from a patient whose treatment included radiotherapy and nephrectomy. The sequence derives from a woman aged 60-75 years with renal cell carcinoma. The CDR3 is CASSLSSGSWDTQYF. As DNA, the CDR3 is TGTGCCAGCAGCTTGAGTAGCGGGAGTTGGGATACGCAGTATTTT.